The present T cell receptor (beta chain) was sequenced within a study of spatial heterogeneity in lung cancer. General study points: The study found that expanded intratumoral alpha and beta TCR counts tracked tumor mutation counts.

Time point here: sample taken at primary tumor resection. Regarding this clonotype: Its antigen is unknown. The library was built for alpha chains, so this beta chain is an off-target read and its size means little.

MiXCR was run by TCRdb on the 5' RACE reads, yielding one entry per CDR3 protein. Of several hundred distinct CDR3 sequences listed, 30% to 50% are singletons. Germline CDR1 SNHLY, CDR2 FYNNEI. The ends were cut back, 6 bases at V and 6 bases at J, with 8 bases in the middle. The CDR3 sequence is 12 residues long. Source: lung tumor tissue, taken at surgery. The sequence came from a male donor with early-stage non-small cell lung cancer. The chain employs TRBV2 and TRBJ2-2; no firm D call. For the CDR3, the DNA is TGTGCCAGCAGCTTATTGGCCGGGGAGCTGTTTTTT. It yields the protein CASSLLAGELFF.